This TCR beta chain comes out of a study of OX40 agonist ivuxolimab in advanced cancers. Study background: Patients were infused with ivuxolimab every 2 weeks at 0.01 to 10 mg/kg.

Findings and caveats of the study: Within 6 weeks, CD4+ and CD8+ blood T cells expanded clonally at 0.1 to 3.0 mg/kg. Some nonresponders likewise displayed low normalized T-cell clonal expansion. No determination was made of the antigen specificity of the expanded peripheral T cells.

There are 13 residues in the CDR3. Germline V CDR1 and CDR2: SGHAT, FQNNGV. The ends were cut back, 3 bases at V and 5 bases at J, with 10 bases in the middle. On this clone: The antigen is unknown. The same CDR3 also results from other DNA sequences found in this sample.

Method: immunoSEQ multiplex PCR; TCRdb's copy keeps in-frame clones and lacks some. The data show about 25,000 clones, with about 86% seen just once and more than 12% held by the top ten. This clonotype was obtained from an adult with an advanced solid tumor such as melanoma, head and neck, liver or kidney cancer. The genes are TRBV11-2 and TRBJ1-1; D unclear. The input for sequencing was CD4+ or CD8+ T cells sorted from blood, taken in a trial of the OX40 agonist ivuxolimab. CDR3 region: CASSLGGATEAFF. The CDR3 nucleotides are TGTGCCAGCAGCTTGGGCGGAGCGACTGAAGCTTTCTTT. Full variable domain (missing parts from reference TRBV11-2 and TRBJ1-1): EAGVAQSPRYKIIEKRQSVAFWCNPISGHATLYWYQQILGQGPKLLIQFQNNGVVDDSQLPKDRFSAERLKGVDSTLKIQPAKLEDSAVYLCASSLGGATEAFFGQGTRLTVV.